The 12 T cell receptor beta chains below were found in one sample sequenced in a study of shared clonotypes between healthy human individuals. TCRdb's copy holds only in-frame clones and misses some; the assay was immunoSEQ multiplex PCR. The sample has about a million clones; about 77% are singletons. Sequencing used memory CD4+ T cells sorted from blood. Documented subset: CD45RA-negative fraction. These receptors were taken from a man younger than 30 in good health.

CDR3 protein: CASSLEGQGFSRRFF. The CDR3 bases are TGCGCCAGCAGCTTGGAGGGACAGGGTTTCTCGAGGAGGTTTTTT. The chain uses TRBV5-1 and TRBJ2-2; 9 bases are a match to TRBD1. The CDR3 totals 15 residues. Germline V gene sequence: CDR1 SGHRS, CDR2 YFSETQ. Unmatched junction bases numbered 13, after V lost 0 bases and J lost 16 bases. Together with reference TRBV5-1 and TRBJ2-2, the CDR3 gives the full variable domain: KAGVTQTPRYLIKTRGQQVTLSCSPISGHRSVSWYQQTPGQGLQFLFEYFSETQRNKGNFPGRFSGRQFSNSRSEMNVSTLELGDSALYLCASSLEGQGFSRRFFGEGSRLTVL.

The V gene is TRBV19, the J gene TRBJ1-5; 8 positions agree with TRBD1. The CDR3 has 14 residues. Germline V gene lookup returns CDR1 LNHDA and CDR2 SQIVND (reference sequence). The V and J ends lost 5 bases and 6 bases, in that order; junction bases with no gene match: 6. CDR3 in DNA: TGTGCCAGTAGTGTACAGGGGGTCCTTCAGCCCCAGCATTTT. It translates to CASSVQGVLQPQHF.

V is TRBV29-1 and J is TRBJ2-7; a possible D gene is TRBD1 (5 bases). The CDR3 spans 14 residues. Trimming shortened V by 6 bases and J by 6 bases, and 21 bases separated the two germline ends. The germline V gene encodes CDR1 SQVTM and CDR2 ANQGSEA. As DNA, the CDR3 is TGCAGCGTCGAAACAGGCTTCGAGCGCTCCGAGCAGTACTTC. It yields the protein CSVETGFERSEQYF.

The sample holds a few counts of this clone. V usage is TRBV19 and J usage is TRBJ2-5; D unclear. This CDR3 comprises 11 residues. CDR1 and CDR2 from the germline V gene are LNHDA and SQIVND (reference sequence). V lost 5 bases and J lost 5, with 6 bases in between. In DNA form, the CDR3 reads TGTGCCAGTAGTGTTCACGAGACCCAGTACTTC. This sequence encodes CASSVHETQYF.

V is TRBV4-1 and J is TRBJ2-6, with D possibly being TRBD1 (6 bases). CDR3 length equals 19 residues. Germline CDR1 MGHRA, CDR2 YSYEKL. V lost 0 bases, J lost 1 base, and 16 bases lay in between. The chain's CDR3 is CASSQDLRQAKSGANVLTF. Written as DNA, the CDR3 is TGCGCCAGCAGCCAAGATCTGAGACAGGCAAAATCTGGGGCCAACGTCCTGACTTTC.

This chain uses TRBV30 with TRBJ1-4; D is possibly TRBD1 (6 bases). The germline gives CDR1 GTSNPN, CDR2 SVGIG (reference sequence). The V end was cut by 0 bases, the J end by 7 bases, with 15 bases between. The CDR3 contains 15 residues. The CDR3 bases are TGTGCCTGGAGTGTACTAGGGACGGGGGCTGAAAAACTGTTTTTT. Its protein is CAWSVLGTGAEKLFF. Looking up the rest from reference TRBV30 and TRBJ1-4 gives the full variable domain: SQTIHQWPATLVQPVGSPLSLECTVEGTSNPNLYWYRQAAGRGLQLLFYSVGIGQISSEVPQNLSASRPQDRQFILSSKKLLLSDSGFYLCAWSVLGTGAEKLFFGSGTQLSVL.

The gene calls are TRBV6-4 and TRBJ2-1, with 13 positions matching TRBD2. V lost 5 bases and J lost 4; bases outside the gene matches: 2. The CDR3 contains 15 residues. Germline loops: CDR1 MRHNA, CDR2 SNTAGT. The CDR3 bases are TGTGCCAGCAGTTCGACTAGCGGGGGGTACAATGAGCAGTTCTTC. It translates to CASSSTSGGYNEQFF.

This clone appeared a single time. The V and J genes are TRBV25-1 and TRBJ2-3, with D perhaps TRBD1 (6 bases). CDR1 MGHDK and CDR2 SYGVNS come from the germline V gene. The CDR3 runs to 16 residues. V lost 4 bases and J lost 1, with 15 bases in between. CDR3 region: CASSGTTGLGTDTQYF. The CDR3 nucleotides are TGTGCCAGCAGTGGAACAACAGGGCTGGGCACAGATACGCAGTATTTT.

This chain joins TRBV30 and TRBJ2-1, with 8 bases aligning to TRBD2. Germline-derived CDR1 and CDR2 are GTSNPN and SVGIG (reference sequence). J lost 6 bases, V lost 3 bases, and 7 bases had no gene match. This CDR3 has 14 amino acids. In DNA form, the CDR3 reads TGTGCCTGGAGGCGACGGGGGGGCCGCAATGAGCAGTTCTTC. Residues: CAWRRRGGRNEQFF.

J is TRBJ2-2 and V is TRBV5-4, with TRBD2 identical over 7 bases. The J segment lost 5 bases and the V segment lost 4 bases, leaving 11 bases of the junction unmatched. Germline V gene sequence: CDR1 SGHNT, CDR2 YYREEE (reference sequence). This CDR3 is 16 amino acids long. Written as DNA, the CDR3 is TGTGCCAGCAGCCCCCCGGGGAGGGGAGGGACCGGGGAGCTGTTTTTT. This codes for CASSPPGRGGTGELFF.

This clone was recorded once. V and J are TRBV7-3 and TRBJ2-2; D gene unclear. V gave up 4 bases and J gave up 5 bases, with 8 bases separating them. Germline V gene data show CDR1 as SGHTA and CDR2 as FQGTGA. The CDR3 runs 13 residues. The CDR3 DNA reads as TGTGCCAGCAGCTCGGTGCAGACCGGGGAGCTGTTTTTT. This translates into CASSSVQTGELFF.

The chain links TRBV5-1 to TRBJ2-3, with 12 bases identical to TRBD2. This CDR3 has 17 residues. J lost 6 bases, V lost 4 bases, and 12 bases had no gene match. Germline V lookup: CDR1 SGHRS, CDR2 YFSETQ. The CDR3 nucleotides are TGCGCCAGCAGCCTTAGTGGACTAGCGGGAAAGGTGGATACGCAGTATTTT. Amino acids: CASSLSGLAGKVDTQYF.